These 31 T cell receptor beta chains originate from one sample sequenced in a study of T-cell reconstitution after alpha-beta-depleted transplantation in children. Preparation of the TCRbeta library used unique molecular identifiers. Each CDR3 protein is one row after TCRdb ran MiXCR on the PCR reads. The sample records 380,000 or so distinct CDR3 sequences, 13% being singletons. The sample here was PBMCs, taken from the stem cell graft. The receptors shown here come from a human donor who donated a stem cell graft to a child with Fanconi anemia.

The chain is built from TRBV5-1 and TRBJ2-3; D gene ambiguous. Germline V lookup: CDR1 SGHRS, CDR2 YFSETQ. V was cut by 0 bases and J by 1 base, with 12 bases left in between. The CDR3 is made up of 16 amino acids. The CDR3 reads CASSLDGFRRTDTQYF. CDR3 coding DNA: TGCGCCAGCAGCTTGGACGGGTTTCGTCGCACAGATACGCAGTATTTT.

The chain recombines TRBV28 with TRBJ1-1, with D unresolved. The CDR3 has 15 residues. CDR1 MDHEN and CDR2 SYDVKM come from the germline V gene. V lost 5 bases to trimming and J lost 0 bases, with 13 bases between them. The CDR3 loop is CASSAPRAMNTEAFF. Here the CDR3 DNA reads TGTGCCAGCAGTGCCCCCAGAGCGATGAACACTGAAGCTTTCTTT.

The gene calls are TRBV6-1 and TRBJ2-7; TRBD2 matches 10 bases. Per the germline V gene, CDR1 is MNHNS and CDR2 is SASEGT. The CDR3 covers 13 residues. With 5 bases clipped from V and 4 bases from J, the junction kept 2 bases outside the gene matches. CDR3 sequence: CASSMTSGYEQYV. For the CDR3, the DNA is TGTGCCAGCAGTATGACTAGCGGGTACGAGCAGTACGTC.

The chain couples TRBV20-1 to TRBJ1-5; tentative D call: TRBD1 (6 bases). V was pared by 2 bases and J by 6 bases, with 14 bases between. The CDR3 is 14 amino acids. Germline lookup yields CDR1 DFQATT and CDR2 SNEGSKA (reference sequence). For the CDR3, the DNA is TGCAGTGCTAGATCTACAGGGTCGGGTCAGCCCCAGCATTTT. Translating gives CSARSTGSGQPQHF.

J is TRBJ1-2 and V is TRBV12-3 or TRBV12-4; D gene unclear. V shed 2 bases and J shed 4 bases, with 14 bases lying between them. The CDR3 runs to 15 residues. CDR3 in amino acids: CASSLYSGTTYGYTF. The CDR3 nucleotides are TGTGCCAGCAGTTTATACTCAGGCACGACCTATGGCTACACCTTC.

The gene calls are TRBV12-3 or TRBV12-4 and TRBJ1-3, with 7 bases matching TRBD1. The CDR3 totals 15 residues. The J segment lost 1 base and the V segment lost 5 bases, leaving 5 bases of the junction unmatched. The CDR3 DNA reads as TGTGCCAGCAGTCGACAGGGTTTTTCTGGAAACACCATATATTTT. It translates to CASSRQGFSGNTIYF.

This clonotype was seen ten or more times. The J gene is TRBJ2-3, the V gene TRBV4-2, with D tentatively TRBD2 (5 bases). The length of the CDR3 is 15 residues. The germline CDR1 and CDR2 sequences are LGHNA and YNFKEQ. Trimming left V 1 base short and J 1 base short, with 9 bases between. This CDR3 is CASSQAAGGTDTQYF. In DNA, the CDR3 is TGTGCCAGCAGCCAAGCGGCCGGGGGCACAGATACGCAGTATTTT.

The rearrangement uses TRBV6-2 or TRBV6-3 and TRBJ2-1; no firm D call. Between the trimmed V and J ends, which lost 5 bases and 0 bases, there was a span of 5 bases. CDR1 and CDR2 (germline): MNHEY, SVGEGT. CDR3 length: 13 residues. CDR3 loop: CASSMDSYNEQFF. CDR3 DNA sequence: TGTGCCAGCAGTATGGACTCCTACAATGAGCAGTTCTTC.

This clonotype came up many times. The chain is built from TRBV12-3 or TRBV12-4 and TRBJ2-7; D call uncertain. Deletions cut 2 bases from V and 5 bases from J, with 10 bases between. This CDR3 comprises 13 residues. Here the CDR3 reads CASSLRQMDEQYF. For the CDR3, the DNA is TGTGCCAGCAGTTTAAGACAAATGGACGAGCAGTACTTC.

This clonotype appeared a few times. This sequence joins TRBV20-1 and TRBJ1-5; D ambiguous. V lost 5 bases and J lost 3, with 11 bases in between. Germline V gives CDR1 DFQATT, CDR2 SNEGSKA (reference sequence). The CDR3 runs 13 residues. CDR3 in DNA: TGCAGTGCTCTCCGGGGATTCAATCAGCCCCAGCATTTT. Translating it yields CSALRGFNQPQHF.

This chain connects TRBV3-1 to TRBJ1-4; D unresolved. The CDR3 runs to 15 residues. Trimming took off 5 bases at V and 10 bases at J, with 20 bases between the two ends. From germline, CDR1 is LGHDT and CDR2 YNNKEL (reference sequence). CDR3 in DNA: TGTGCCAGCAGCTCCGGGCCGCGAGACGACGGAAAACTGTTTTTT. Protein product: CASSSGPRDDGKLFF.

The V and J genes are TRBV29-1 and TRBJ1-2, with unresolved D. The V gene lost 1 base and the J gene lost 3 bases, with 6 bases spanning the gap. The CDR3 length is 12 residues. Per the germline V gene, CDR1 is SQVTM and CDR2 is ANQGSEA. CDR3 bases: TGCAGCGTTGAAGCGGCAGACTATGGCTACACCTTC. It encodes CSVEAADYGYTF.

The V gene is TRBV6-2 or TRBV6-3, the J gene TRBJ1-1, with D maybe TRBD1 (6 bases). The V gene's germline CDR1 is MNHEY and CDR2 SVGEGT. CDR3 length: 15 residues. Trimming left V 6 bases short and J 7 bases short, with 21 bases between. For the CDR3, the DNA is TGTGCCAGCAGATTAACCCAACAGGGTTGGGGTGAAGCTTTCTTT. It encodes CASRLTQQGWGEAFF.

J is TRBJ2-1 and V is TRBV20-1; D might be TRBD2 (7 bases). V was cut by 4 bases and J by 9 bases, with 25 bases left in between. The CDR3 is 16 amino acids. Germline CDR1 is DFQATT and CDR2 is SNEGSKA (reference sequence). The CDR3 loop is CSAISPGRGPPGEQFF. The CDR3, as DNA: TGCAGTGCTATAAGTCCCGGGCGGGGGCCCCCGGGTGAGCAGTTCTTC.

The table lists this clonotype with many counts. The genes are TRBV5-1 and TRBJ2-7; D is perhaps TRBD1 (5 bases). CDR3 length: 14 amino acids. V lost 0 bases and J lost 3, with 10 bases in between. The germline gives CDR1 SGHRS, CDR2 YFSETQ. CDR3 DNA sequence: TGCGCCAGCAGCTTGGACAGGAATGGCTACGAGCAGTACTTC. Its protein product is CASSLDRNGYEQYF.

This clonotype was counted at least ten times. This chain connects TRBV10-3 to TRBJ1-1, with 8 bases matching TRBD1. CDR3 length: 13 amino acids. Germline V gene lookup returns CDR1 ENHRY and CDR2 SYGVKD. The V and J ends lost 10 bases and 1 base, in that order; junction bases with no gene match: 5. Written as DNA, the CDR3 is TGTGCCACCAAAGACAGGGGGAACACTGAAGCTTTCTTT. Translating gives CATKDRGNTEAFF.

V usage is TRBV12-3 or TRBV12-4 and J usage is TRBJ2-1; 13 positions agree with TRBD2. With 7 bases clipped from V and 8 bases from J, the junction kept 14 bases outside the gene matches. The CDR3 has 17 residues. The CDR3 here is CASTTALAGGPVYEQFF. In nucleotides, the CDR3 is TGTGCCAGCACCACGGCACTAGCGGGGGGGCCAGTCTATGAGCAGTTCTTC.

The CDR3 sequence: CASAESGRGAPLHF. DNA for the CDR3: TGTGCCAGCGCTGAGTCGGGCCGAGGGGCACCCCTCCACTTT. The chain links TRBV28 to TRBJ1-6, with D possibly TRBD1 on 5 matching bases. Germline V gene data show CDR1 as MDHEN and CDR2 as SYDVKM. Between the trimmed V and J ends, which lost 8 bases and 11 bases, there was a span of 19 bases. The CDR3 spans 14 residues. Full variable domain (rest looked up from reference TRBV28 and TRBJ1-6): DVKVTQSSRYLVKRTGEKVFLECVQDMDHENMFWYRQDPGLGLRLIYFSYDVKMKEKGDIPEGYSVSREKKERFSLILESASTNQTSMYLCASAESGRGAPLHFGNGTRLTVT.

This clonotype was observed many times. The chain employs TRBV7-2 and TRBJ2-1; no firm D call. This CDR3 region has 13 residues. Looked up from germline, CDR1 is SGHTA and CDR2 is FQGNSA. The ends were cut back, 7 bases at V and 8 bases at J, with 15 bases in the middle. The CDR3 reads CASTSISADEQFF. CDR3 nucleotides: TGTGCCAGCACCTCAATATCCGCGGATGAGCAGTTCTTC.

The V gene is TRBV5-6, the J gene TRBJ1-1; D unclear. The CDR3 is 15 amino acids. Looked up from germline, CDR1 is SGHDT and CDR2 is YYEEEE. Trimming pared 0 bases from V and 1 base from J, leaving 10 bases between. Here the CDR3 reads CASSLVSAENTEAFF. The CDR3 nucleotides read TGTGCCAGCAGCTTGGTTTCTGCGGAGAACACTGAAGCTTTCTTT.

This chain uses TRBV28 with TRBJ1-2; no clear D. CDR3 length: 15 amino acids. Germline lookup yields CDR1 MDHEN and CDR2 SYDVKM. V lost 8 bases and J 4 bases, leaving 20 bases between the germline ends. CDR3 region: CASQLTDGGIYGYTF. Written as DNA, the CDR3 is TGTGCCAGCCAGCTGACCGACGGTGGAATCTATGGCTACACCTTC.

There are a few counts of this clonotype. This rearrangement joins TRBV12-3 or TRBV12-4 to TRBJ2-7; 8 bases map to TRBD1. The J segment lost 3 bases and the V segment lost 5 bases, leaving 6 bases of the junction unmatched. This CDR3 is built from 14 residues. The CDR3 loop reads CASSQGAEFYEQYV. The DNA for the CDR3 is TGTGCCAGCAGTCAGGGGGCCGAATTCTACGAGCAGTACGTC.

This clonotype came up a few times. This rearrangement joins TRBV20-1 to TRBJ2-2; TRBD1 aligns across 7 bases. The V gene's germline CDR1 is DFQATT and CDR2 SNEGSKA (reference sequence). This CDR3 contains 14 residues. Germline trimming cut 6 bases from V and 1 base from J; bases unmatched to any gene: 5. The chain's CDR3 is CSARDSLNTGELFF. As DNA, the CDR3 is TGCAGTGCCAGGGACAGTCTGAACACCGGGGAGCTGTTTTTT.

This clonotype was counted at least ten times. The chain links TRBV10-3 to TRBJ2-3; D remains unclear. Germline V gene lookup returns CDR1 ENHRY and CDR2 SYGVKD. V lost 6 bases, J lost 2 bases, and 3 bases lay in between. The CDR3 consists of 11 residues. CDR3 in DNA: TGTGCCATCAGCAACACAGATACGCAGTATTTT. The encoded protein is CAISNTDTQYF.

The sample holds many counts of this clonotype. V usage is TRBV10-2 and J usage is TRBJ1-1, with 7 bases fitting TRBD1. This CDR3 is 15 amino acids long. Trimming cost V 6 bases and J 0 bases; bases outside gene matches: 7. From germline, CDR1 is WSHSY and CDR2 SAAADI. CDR3 nucleotides: TGCGCCAGCAGCGATCTCGGGACAGTGAACACTGAAGCTTTCTTT. Protein sequence: CASSDLGTVNTEAFF.

The chain has TRBV13 and TRBJ1-4, with D maybe TRBD1 (5 bases). This CDR3 has 18 amino acids. The V and J ends lost 5 bases and 6 bases respectively, with 25 bases between them. Germline CDR1 and CDR2: PRHDT and FYEKMQ (reference sequence). In DNA, the CDR3 is TGTGCCAGCAGCGAACGGGGCCGGGAGGGGCGCAGAGATGAAAAACTGTTTTTT. Protein sequence: CASSERGREGRRDEKLFF.

Many counts were recorded for this clonotype. The rearrangement joins TRBV7-8 to TRBJ1-1; D is undetermined. This CDR3 comprises 13 residues. The germline V gene has CDR1 SGHVS and CDR2 FQNEAQ. V was pared by 1 base and J by 1 base, with 4 bases between. The CDR3 sequence: CASSLVTNTEAFF. As DNA, the CDR3 is TGTGCCAGCAGCTTAGTAACGAACACTGAAGCTTTCTTT.

This clonotype was counted ten times or more. The genes are TRBV5-6 and TRBJ1-1; D gene uncertain. Germline V lookup: CDR1 SGHDT, CDR2 YYEEEE. This CDR3 is built from 13 residues. V shed 0 bases and J shed 4 bases, with 7 bases lying between them. The CDR3 region is CASSLGGFTEAFF. The CDR3 nucleotides read TGTGCCAGCAGCTTGGGAGGGTTCACTGAAGCTTTCTTT.

The sample holds a few counts of this clonotype. The chain is built from TRBV7-2 and TRBJ2-7; D gene ambiguous. There are 15 residues in the CDR3. Germline loops: CDR1 SGHTA, CDR2 FQGNSA. V was clipped by 1 base and J by 6 bases, with 16 bases between them. The CDR3 DNA sequence: TGTGCCAGCAGCTTAGATCCGGCCCCCTATCGCGAGCAGTACGTC. Translating it yields CASSLDPAPYREQYV.

This sequence joins TRBV6-2 or TRBV6-3 and TRBJ1-5; weak D call: TRBD1 (5 bases). Trimming pared 4 bases from V and 6 bases from J, leaving 10 bases between. CDR3 size: 13 residues. Germline CDR1 MNHEY, CDR2 SVGEGT. The CDR3 coding sequence is TGTGCCAGCAGTTCATTTGGGGCTCAGCCCCAGCATTTT. Its translation is CASSSFGAQPQHF.

This clonotype has a handful of counts. This chain joins TRBV11-2 and TRBJ2-2, with 12 bases identical to TRBD2. CDR1 SGHAT and CDR2 FQNNGV come from the germline V gene. With V trimmed by 2 bases and J by 7 bases, 14 bases remained unmatched. This CDR3 spans 19 amino acids. The CDR3 protein is CASSLLTVGLAGRDGELFF. CDR3 in DNA: TGTGCCAGCAGCTTATTGACAGTAGGACTAGCGGGGCGGGACGGGGAGCTGTTTTTT.